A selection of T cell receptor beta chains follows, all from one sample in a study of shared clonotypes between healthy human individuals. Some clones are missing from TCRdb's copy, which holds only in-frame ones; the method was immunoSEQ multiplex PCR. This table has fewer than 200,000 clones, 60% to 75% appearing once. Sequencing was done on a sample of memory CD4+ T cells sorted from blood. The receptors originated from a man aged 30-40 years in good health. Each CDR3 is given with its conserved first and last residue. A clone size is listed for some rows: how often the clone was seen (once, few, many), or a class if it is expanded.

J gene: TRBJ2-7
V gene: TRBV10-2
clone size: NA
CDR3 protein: CASSEGTSGANDRHEQYF

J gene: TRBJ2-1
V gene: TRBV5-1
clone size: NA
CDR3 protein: CASSLRAGHNYNEQFF

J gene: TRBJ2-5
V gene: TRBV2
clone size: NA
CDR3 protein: CASSFPSQGNFADKETQYF

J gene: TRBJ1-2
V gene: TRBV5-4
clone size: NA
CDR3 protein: CASSPRGPNYGYTF

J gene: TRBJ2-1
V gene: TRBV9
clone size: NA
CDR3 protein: CASSVGQRTSGRPKQFF

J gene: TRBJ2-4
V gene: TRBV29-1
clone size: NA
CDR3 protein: CSVGGLGEIQYF

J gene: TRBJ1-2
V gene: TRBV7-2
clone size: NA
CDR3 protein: CASSLSPLYGYTF

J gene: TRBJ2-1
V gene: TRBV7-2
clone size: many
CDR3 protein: CASSLGVGSYNEQFF

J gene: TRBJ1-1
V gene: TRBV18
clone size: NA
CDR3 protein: CASSPIPQGTNTEAFF

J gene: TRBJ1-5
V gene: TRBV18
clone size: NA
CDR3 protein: CASSRTGGGAGSNQPQHF

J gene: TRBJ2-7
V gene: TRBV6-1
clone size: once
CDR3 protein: CASSRLPNYYEQYF

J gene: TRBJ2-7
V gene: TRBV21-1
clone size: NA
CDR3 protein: CASSAKRTTGNLARYEQYF

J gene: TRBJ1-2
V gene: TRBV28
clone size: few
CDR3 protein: CASSFASGLSRDYGYTF

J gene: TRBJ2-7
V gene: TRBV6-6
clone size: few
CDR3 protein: CASSYSTDYEQYF

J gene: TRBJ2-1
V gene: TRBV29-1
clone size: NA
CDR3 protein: CSAPLMDHNEQFF

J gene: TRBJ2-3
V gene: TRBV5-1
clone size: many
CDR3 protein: CASSSLAGRSTDTQYF

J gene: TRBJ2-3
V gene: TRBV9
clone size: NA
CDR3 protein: CASSVASGVTDTQYF

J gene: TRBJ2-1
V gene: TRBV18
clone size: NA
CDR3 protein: CASSPLPRQDSYNEQFF

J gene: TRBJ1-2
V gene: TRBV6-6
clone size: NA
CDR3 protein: CASRPTDRVNYGYTF

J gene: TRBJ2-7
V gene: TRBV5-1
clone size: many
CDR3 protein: CASSLGRARYEQYF

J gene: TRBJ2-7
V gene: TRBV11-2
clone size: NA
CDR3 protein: CASSLASGNLKAYF

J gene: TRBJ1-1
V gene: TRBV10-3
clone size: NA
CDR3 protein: CAISESPPGAVTEAFF

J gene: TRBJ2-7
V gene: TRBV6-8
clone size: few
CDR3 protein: CASSYSWRDLKLYEQYF

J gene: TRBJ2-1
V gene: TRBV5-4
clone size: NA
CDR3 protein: CASSLVASGGHNEQFF

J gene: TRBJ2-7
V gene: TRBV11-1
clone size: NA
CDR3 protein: CASSLAPGLAIVEQYF

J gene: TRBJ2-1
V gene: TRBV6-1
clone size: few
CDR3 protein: CASSGNSGRSYNEQFF

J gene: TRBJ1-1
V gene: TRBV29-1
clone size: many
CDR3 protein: CSAQNTEAFF

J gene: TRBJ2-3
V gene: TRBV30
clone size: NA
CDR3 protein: CAWSVSFGTGTQYF

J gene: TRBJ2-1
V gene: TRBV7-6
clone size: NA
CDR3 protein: CASSLTTSGLYNEQFF

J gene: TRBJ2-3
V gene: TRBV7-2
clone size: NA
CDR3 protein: CASSSLDTDTQYF

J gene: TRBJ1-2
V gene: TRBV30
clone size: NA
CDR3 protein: CAWVRQGANYGYTF

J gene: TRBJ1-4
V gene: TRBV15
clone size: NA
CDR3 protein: CATSRGDRGRGTNEKLFF

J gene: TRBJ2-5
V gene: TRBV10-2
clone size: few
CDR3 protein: CASSVLLGGETQYF

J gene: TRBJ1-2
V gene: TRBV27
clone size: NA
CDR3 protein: CASSLTVTAGYTF

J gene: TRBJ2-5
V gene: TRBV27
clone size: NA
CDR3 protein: CASRLQGHLQETQYF

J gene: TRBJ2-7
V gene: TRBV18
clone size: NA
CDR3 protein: CASSRDGGQYF

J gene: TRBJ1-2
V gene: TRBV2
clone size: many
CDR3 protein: CASSEPGRPYGYTF

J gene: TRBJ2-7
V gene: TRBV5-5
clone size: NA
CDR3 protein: CASSFGGVSYEQYF

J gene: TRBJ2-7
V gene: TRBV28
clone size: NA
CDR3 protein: CASSSDNPGLSYEQYF

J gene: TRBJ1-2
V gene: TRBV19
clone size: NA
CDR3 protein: CASSSTVGYGYTF

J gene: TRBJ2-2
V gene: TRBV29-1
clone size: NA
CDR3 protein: CSVVATGGFGELFF

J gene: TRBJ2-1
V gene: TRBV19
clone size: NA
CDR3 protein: CASSKTATLEQFF

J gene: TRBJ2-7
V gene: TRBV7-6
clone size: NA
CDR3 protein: CASSRGTSGSPYEQYF

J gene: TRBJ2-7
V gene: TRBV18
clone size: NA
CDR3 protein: CASSAGRENYEQYF

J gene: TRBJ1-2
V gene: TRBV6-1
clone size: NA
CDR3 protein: CASSTGTGFQGYTF

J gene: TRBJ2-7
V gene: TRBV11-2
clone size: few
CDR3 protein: CASSLGRQISPYEQYF

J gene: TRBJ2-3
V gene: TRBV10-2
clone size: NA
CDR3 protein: CASRARIVSQSTDTQYF

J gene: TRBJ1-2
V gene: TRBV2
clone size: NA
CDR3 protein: CASSERQGTYGYTF

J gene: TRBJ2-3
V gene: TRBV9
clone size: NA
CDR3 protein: CASTRTSGYTDTQYF